The clone carrying this T cell receptor (beta chain) was counted ten times or more. This record comes from a study of read filtering for tumor transcriptome and immune sequencing. This CDR3 is built from 17 residues. Germline values: CDR1 MNHEY, CDR2 SMNVEV (reference sequence). Losses at the gene ends were 4 bases for V and 0 bases for J; bases not matched to a gene: 4. The library was built from about 400 ng RNA with molecular barcoded adaptors for alpha/delta and beta/gamma chains. One entry per CDR3 protein results from TCRdb running MiXCR on the reads. Of around 60,000 distinct CDR3 sequences in the sample, around 21% were seen once.

The V call is TRBV27, the J call TRBJ1-5; 12 nucleotides match TRBD1. The sample taken for sequencing was a population of CD138-negative cells sorted from bone marrow. This sequence originates from a donor at least 40 years old with multiple myeloma. The CDR3 loop is CASSSRDRGPSNQPQHF. CDR3 nucleotide sequence: TGTGCCAGCAGTTCGAGGGACAGGGGGCCTAGCAATCAGCCCCAGCATTTT.